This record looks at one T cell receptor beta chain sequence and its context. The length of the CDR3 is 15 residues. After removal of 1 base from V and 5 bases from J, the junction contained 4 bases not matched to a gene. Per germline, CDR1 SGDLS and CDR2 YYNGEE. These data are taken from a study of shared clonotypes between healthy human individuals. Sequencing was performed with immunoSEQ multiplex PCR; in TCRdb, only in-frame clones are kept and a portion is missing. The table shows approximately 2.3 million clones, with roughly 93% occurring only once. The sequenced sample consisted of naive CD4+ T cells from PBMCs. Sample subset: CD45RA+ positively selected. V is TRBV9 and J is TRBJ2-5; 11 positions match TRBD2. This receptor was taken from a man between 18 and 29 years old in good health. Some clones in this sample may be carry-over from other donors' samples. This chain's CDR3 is CASSVLASGGETQYF. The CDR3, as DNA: TGTGCCAGCAGCGTATTGGCTAGCGGGGGGGAGACCCAGTACTTC.